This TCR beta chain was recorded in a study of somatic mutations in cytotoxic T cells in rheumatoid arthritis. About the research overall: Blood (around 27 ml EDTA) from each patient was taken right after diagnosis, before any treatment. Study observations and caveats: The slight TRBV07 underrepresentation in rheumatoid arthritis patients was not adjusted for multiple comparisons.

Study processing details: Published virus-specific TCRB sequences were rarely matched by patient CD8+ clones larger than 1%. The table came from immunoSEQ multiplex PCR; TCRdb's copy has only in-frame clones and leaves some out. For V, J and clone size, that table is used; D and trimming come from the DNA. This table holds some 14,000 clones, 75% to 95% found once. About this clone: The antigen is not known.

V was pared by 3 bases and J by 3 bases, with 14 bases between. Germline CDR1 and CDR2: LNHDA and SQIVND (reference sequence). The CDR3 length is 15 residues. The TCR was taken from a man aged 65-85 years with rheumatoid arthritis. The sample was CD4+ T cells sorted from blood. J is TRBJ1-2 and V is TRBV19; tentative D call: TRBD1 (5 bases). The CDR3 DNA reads TGTGCCAGTAGTATCGGGGGAAACGTGGACTATGGCTACACCTTC. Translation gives CASSIGGNVDYGYTF.